The T cell receptor beta chain under discussion was sequenced for a study of T cells in Graves' hyperthyroidism and ophthalmopathy (dated by TCRdb to about 2019). With respect to the entire study: Peripheral blood samples were taken at initial diagnosis, before any treatment was given. The paper describes TCR Vbeta CDR3 sequencing of some 130 peripheral blood samples, made up of roughly 45 ophthalmopathy patients, roughly 72 hyperthyroidism patients and some 17 progressor patients. Once sampling was done, hyperthyroidism patients were given methimazole at a starting dose of 30 mg daily, whereas ophthalmopathy patients were given high-dose intravenous methylprednisolone. In addition, the study compared T-cell repertoires in thyroid tissue and in blood from several Graves' hyperthyroidism patients. To identify TCR V-J signatures that set the groups apart, the researchers used a discovery cohort of 90 to 100 patients, made up of some 41 with Graves' ophthalmopathy and about 55 with stable Graves' hyperthyroidism. An independent validation cohort of 18 to 20 hyperthyroidism patients and 17 patients who later progressed to ophthalmopathy tested prospective prediction of ophthalmopathy. For training and testing, the 100 or so patients in the discovery cohort were randomly divided in a 7:3 ratio. Study-level results and caveats: No statistical method was used to set the sample size in advance, and investigators knew the group allocation. A 13 V-J signature model separated ophthalmopathy from stable hyperthyroidism, with roughly 88% sensitivity and roughly 84% specificity in cross-validation and 80%/75% in testing. In validation, the model predicted progression to ophthalmopathy a median of roughly 6.5 months before onset, with 70% to 71% sensitivity and 72.22% specificity. Most expanded thyroid clonotypes (frequency above 0.001) were also detected in blood, suggesting blood repertoires may reflect thyroid immune responses.

At least ten counts were recorded for this clonotype. Its antigen remains undetermined. No quality values exist for individual bases; no much larger clone is one base distant. Moderately to severely active disease, a Clinical Activity Score of at least 3, a NOSPECS grade of at least 4, and a duration under 3 months were present in ophthalmopathy patients. Any patient with an uncontrolled infection, another autoimmune disease, pregnancy or lactation was excluded. Diagnoses relied on clinical symptoms, serum thyroxine and TRAb, thyroid ultrasound and orbital computed tomography. PBMCs were isolated from 10 ml of fresh peripheral blood by Ficoll-Paque density gradient centrifugation. Total RNA was extracted using Trizol reagent, and RNA quality was assessed on an Agilent 2100 Bioanalyzer. The TCR beta CDR3 regions were amplified from the RNA transcripts. The TCR CDR3 was subjected to a first round of RT-PCR using the HTBI primer set and the Qiagen OneStep RT-PCR kit. The libraries were constructed in a second round of multiplex PCR and then size-selected and purified. Sequencing of the libraries was done on an Illumina HiSeq2000 using paired-end 100 bp reads. Processing in the source paper ran as follows. SOAPnuke was used to process the raw data, removing reads that contained adapters or uncalled bases, had a mean Phred below 15, or lacked an exact match to the constant primer or identifier. COPE v1.2.5 was used to merge the high-quality paired reads, and each unique nucleotide sequence was defined as a clonotype. Clonotypes were aligned to IMGT TRBV, TRBD and TRBJ reference segments using MiTCR v1.1. The analysis was restricted to V-J combinations with a frequency above 0.0001, which together covered 99.2% of the repertoires. The TCS score was defined as the ratio of F50 (clonal expansion) to E x V (chaos), calculated using BLOSUM62-based TCRdist between CDR3 peptides within each V-J. Welch's t-statistics and random forest reduced around 520 V-J features to 13, which were used in a naive Bayes classifier (R e1071). The Morisita-Horn index was used to measure how similar the thyroid and blood repertoires were. TCRdb passed the public sequencing reads through fastp at Q25 and MiXCR, retaining productive beta sequences. Each entry merges the rows of one CDR3 protein and shows their most common DNA and genes. The V and J calls follow TCRdb's processing rather than the paper's. The sample table holds fewer than 650,000 distinct CDR3 sequences, of which 14% to 15% were seen once. The ten largest account for around 4% of the sample.

CDR1 and CDR2 are drawn from the germline V gene: SNHLY, FYNNEI. CDR3 length: 14 amino acids, cysteine to phenylalanine. Left in the record is the CDR3 DNA by itself, 42 bases read in frame from the first base. Relative to germline, V is 5 bases shorter and J is 5 bases shorter, with 16 bases between their ends. This clonotype originated in a woman between 40 and 50 years old with Graves' ophthalmopathy. This chain joins TRBV2 to TRBJ2-7, with TRBD2 as a weak D call on 6 bases. Specimen: blood. CDR3 region: CASSPSLTRDEQYF. The sequenced DNA is TGTGCCAGCAGTCCCTCCTTGACTAGGGACGAGCAGTACTTC.